The T cell receptor (beta chain) described here comes from a study of T-cell memory formation after mild COVID-19. Looking at the study overall: For the most part, TCR clusters were specific to one donor. Points from the study as a whole: While clones contracting from day 15 to 85 were balanced between CD4 and CD8, later expanders leaned CD4+.

This clonotype was counted a few times. Its antigen remains unknown. There are 14 residues in the CDR3. V lost 1 base and J 0 bases, leaving 6 bases between the germline ends. The germline CDR1 and CDR2 sequences are SGHTA and FQGNSA. TCRdb re-analysed the 5' RACE reads in MiXCR, keeping a single row per CDR3 protein. The sample has over 450,000 distinct CDR3 sequences, around 21% seen once. This rearrangement joins TRBV7-2 to TRBJ1-2; D is ambiguous. This TCR came from an adult woman who had mild COVID-19 (a few samples of this study predate the infection). Cell type and time point are not known. The sequenced sample consisted of PBMCs or a T cell subset sorted from them (not recorded which). The CDR3 reads CASSLGSSNYGYTF. CDR3 sequence (DNA): TGTGCCAGCAGCTTAGGCTCTTCTAACTATGGCTACACCTTC.